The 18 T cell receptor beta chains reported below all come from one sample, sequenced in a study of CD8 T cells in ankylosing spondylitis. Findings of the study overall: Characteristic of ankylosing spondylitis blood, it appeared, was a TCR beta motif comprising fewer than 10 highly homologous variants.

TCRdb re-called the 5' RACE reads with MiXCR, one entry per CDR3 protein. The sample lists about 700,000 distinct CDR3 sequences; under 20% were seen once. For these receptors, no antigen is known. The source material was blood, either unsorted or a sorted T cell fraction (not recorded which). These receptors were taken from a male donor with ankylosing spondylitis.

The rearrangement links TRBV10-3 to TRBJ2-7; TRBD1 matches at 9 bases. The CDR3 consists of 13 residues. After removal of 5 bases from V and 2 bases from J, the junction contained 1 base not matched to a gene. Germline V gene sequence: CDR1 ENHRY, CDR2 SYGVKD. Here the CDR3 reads CAISRTGAYEQYF. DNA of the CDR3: TGTGCCATCAGTAGGACAGGGGCCTACGAGCAGTACTTC.

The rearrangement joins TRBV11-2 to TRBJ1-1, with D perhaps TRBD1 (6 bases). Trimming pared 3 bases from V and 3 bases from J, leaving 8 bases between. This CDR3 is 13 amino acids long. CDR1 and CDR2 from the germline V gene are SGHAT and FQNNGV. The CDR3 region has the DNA TGTGCCAGCAGCTTTTACAGGGACACTGAAGCTTTCTTT. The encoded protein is CASSFYRDTEAFF.

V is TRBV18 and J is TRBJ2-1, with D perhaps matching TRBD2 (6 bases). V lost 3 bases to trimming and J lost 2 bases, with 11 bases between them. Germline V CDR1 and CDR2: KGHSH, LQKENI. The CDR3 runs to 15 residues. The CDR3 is CASSPTGSAYNEQFF. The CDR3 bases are TGTGCCAGCTCACCCACCGGGAGCGCCTACAATGAGCAGTTCTTC.

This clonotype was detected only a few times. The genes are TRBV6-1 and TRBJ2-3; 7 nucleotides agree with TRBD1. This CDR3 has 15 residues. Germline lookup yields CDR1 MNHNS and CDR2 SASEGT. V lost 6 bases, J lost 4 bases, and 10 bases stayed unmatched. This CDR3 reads CASRSGQRGADTQYF. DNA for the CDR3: TGTGCCAGCAGGTCGGGACAGAGAGGCGCAGATACGCAGTATTTT.

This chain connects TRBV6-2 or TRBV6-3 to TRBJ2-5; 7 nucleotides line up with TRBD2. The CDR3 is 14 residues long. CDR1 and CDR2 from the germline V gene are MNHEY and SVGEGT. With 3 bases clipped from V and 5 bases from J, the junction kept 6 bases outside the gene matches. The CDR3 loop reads CASSYSGGWETQYF. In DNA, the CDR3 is TGTGCCAGCAGTTATTCGGGAGGTTGGGAGACCCAGTACTTC.

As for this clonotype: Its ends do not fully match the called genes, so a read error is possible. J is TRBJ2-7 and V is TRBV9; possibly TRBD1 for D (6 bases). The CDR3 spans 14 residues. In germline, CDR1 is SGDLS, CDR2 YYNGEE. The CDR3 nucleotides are TGTGCCAGCAGCGTAGGAGAAGGGGGTTACGGGCAGTACTTC. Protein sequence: CASSVGEGGYGQYF.

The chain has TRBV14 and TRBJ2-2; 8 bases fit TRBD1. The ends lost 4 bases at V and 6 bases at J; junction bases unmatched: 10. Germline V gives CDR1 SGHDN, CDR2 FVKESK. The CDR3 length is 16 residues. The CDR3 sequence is CASSPDRAELSGELFF. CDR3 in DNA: TGTGCCAGCAGCCCGGACAGGGCGGAACTCTCCGGGGAGCTGTTTTTT.

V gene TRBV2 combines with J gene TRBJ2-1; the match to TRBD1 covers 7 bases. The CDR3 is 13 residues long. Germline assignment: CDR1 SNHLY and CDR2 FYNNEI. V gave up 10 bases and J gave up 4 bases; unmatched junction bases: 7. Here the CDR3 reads CATTGTAYNEQFF. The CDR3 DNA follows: TGTGCCACTACGGGGACAGCGTACAATGAGCAGTTCTTC.

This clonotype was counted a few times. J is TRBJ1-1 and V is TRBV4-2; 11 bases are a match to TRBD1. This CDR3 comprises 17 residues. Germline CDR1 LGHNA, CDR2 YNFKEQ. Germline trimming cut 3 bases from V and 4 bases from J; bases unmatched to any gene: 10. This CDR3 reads CASSHPLSGTGGTEAFF. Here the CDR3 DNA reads TGTGCCAGCAGCCACCCCCTATCCGGGACAGGGGGCACTGAAGCTTTCTTT.

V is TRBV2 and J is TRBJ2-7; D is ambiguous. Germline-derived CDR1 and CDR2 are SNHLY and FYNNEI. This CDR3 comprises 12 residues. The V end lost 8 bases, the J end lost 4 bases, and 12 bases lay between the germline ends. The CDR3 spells CASFNGVYEQYF. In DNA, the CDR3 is TGTGCCAGCTTTAACGGTGTTTACGAGCAGTACTTC.

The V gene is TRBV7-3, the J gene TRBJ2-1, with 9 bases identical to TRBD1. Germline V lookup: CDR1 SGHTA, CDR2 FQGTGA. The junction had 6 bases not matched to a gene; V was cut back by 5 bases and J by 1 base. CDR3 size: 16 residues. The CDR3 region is CASSPQTGGSYNEQFF. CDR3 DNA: TGTGCCAGCAGCCCCCAGACAGGGGGTTCCTACAATGAGCAGTTCTTC. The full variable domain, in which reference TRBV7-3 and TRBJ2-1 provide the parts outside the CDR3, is GAGVSQTPSNKVTEKGKYVELRCDPISGHTALYWYRQSLGQGPEFLIYFQGTGAADDSGLPNDRFFAVRPEGSVSTLKIQRTERGDSAVYLCASSPQTGGSYNEQFFGPGTRLTVL.

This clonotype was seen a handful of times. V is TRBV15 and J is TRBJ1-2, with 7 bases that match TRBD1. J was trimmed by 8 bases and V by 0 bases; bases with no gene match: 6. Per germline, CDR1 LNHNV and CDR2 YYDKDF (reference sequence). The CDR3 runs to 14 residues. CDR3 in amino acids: CATSRERQGTGYTF. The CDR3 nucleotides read TGTGCCACCAGCAGAGAGCGACAGGGCACAGGCTACACCTTC.

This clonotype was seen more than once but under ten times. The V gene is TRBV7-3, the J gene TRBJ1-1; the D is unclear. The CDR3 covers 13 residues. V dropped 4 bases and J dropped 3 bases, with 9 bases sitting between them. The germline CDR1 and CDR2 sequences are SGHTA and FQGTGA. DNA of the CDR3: TGTGCCAGCAGCTCCGGGTGGTACACTGAAGCTTTCTTT. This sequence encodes CASSSGWYTEAFF.

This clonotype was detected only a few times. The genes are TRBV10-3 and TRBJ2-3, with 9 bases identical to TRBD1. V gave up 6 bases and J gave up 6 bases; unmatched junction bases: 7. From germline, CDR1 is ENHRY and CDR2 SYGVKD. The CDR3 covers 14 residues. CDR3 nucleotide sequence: TGTGCCATCAGGCAACAGGGGGCTGGGGATACGCAGTATTTT. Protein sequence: CAIRQQGAGDTQYF.

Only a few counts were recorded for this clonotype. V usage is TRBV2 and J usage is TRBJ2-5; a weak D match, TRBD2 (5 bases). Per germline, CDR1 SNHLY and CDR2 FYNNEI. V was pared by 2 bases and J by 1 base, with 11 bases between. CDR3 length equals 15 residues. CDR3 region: CASSEPDFFQETQYF. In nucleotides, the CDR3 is TGTGCCAGCAGTGAACCGGACTTCTTCCAAGAGACCCAGTACTTC.

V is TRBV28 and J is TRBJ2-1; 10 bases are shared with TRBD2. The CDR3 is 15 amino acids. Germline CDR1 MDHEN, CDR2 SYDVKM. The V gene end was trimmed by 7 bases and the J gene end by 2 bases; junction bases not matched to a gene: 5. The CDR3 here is CASTAGLATYNEQFF. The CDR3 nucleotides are TGTGCCAGCACCGCGGGACTAGCGACCTACAATGAGCAGTTCTTC.

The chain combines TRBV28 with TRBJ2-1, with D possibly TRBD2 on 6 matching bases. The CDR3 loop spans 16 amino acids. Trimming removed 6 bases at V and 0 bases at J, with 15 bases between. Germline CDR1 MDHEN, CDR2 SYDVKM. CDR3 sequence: CASSSLGSYSYNEQFF. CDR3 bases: TGTGCCAGCAGCTCCCTCGGGAGTTACTCCTACAATGAGCAGTTCTTC.

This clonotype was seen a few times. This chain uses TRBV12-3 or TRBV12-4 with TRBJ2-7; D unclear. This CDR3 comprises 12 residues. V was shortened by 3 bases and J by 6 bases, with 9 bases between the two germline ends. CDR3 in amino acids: CASSFRVREQYF. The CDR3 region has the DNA TGTGCCAGCAGTTTTAGGGTCCGCGAGCAGTACTTC.